This T cell receptor (beta chain) was obtained from a study of T-cell memory formation after mild COVID-19. Of note for this clonotype: Its antigen is not known.

Germline CDR1 and CDR2: SGHTA and FQGNSA. This CDR3 comprises 15 residues. Losses at the gene ends were 7 bases for V and 2 bases for J; bases not matched to a gene: 8. Findings and caveats of the study: CD8+ contracting clones occupied EMRA, while CD4+ ones occupied mainly CM and EM.

TCRdb reanalysed the 5' RACE reads using MiXCR and keeps one entry per CDR3 protein. The table lists approximately 210,000 distinct CDR3 sequences, 15% to 20% of them singletons. The sequenced sample consisted of PBMCs or a T cell subset sorted from them (not recorded which). The origin of this receptor is an adult woman who had mild COVID-19 (a few samples of this study predate the infection). Cell type and time point are not known. J is TRBJ1-1 and V is TRBV7-2, with 9 bases lining up with TRBD1. The DNA for the CDR3 is TGTGCCAGCACTCGACAGGGGGGAGGTAACACTGAAGCTTTCTTT. This sequence encodes CASTRQGGGNTEAFF.